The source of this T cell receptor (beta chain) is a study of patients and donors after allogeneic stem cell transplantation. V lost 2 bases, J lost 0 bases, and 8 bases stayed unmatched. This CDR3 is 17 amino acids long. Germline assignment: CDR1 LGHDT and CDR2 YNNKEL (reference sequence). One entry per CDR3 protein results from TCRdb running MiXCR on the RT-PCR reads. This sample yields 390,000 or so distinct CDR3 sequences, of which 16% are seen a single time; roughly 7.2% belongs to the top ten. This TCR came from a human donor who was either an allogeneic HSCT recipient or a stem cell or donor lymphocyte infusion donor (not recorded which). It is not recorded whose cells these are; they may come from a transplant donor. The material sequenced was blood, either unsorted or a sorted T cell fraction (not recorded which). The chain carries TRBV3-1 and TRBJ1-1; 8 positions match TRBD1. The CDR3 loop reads CASSQSDRGRMNTEAFF. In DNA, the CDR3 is TGTGCCAGCAGCCAAAGCGACAGGGGTCGAATGAACACTGAAGCTTTCTTT. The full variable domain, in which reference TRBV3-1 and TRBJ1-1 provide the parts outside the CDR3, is DTAVSQTPKYLVTQMGNDKSIKCEQNLGHDTMYWYKQDSKKFLKIMFSYNNKELIINETVPNRFSPKSPDKAHLNLHINSLELGDSAVYFCASSQSDRGRMNTEAFFGQGTRLTVV.